These 16 T cell receptor beta chains were sequenced from one sample in a study of shared clonotypes between healthy human individuals. Libraries were prepared by immunoSEQ multiplex PCR; TCRdb keeps only in-frame clonotypes and omits some of them. Among a few hundred thousand clones listed, around nine tenths were seen once. The sample was memory CD8+ T cells sorted from blood. Specified subset: CD45RO+ cells pooled with CCR7-negative TemRA cells. These TCRs come from a man younger than 35 in good health.

The chain combines TRBV27 with TRBJ2-1; 13 nucleotides line up with TRBD2. This CDR3 region has 15 residues. The V and J ends lost 5 bases and 4 bases, in that order; junction bases with no gene match: 2. Germline CDR1 reads MNHEY; CDR2 reads SMNVEV (reference sequence). Written as DNA, the CDR3 is TGTGCCAGCAGTACGACTAGCGGGGGGTACAATGAGCAGTTCTTC. Protein sequence: CASSTTSGGYNEQFF.

This clone was recorded only once. The chain couples TRBV6-1 to TRBJ2-7; a weak D match, TRBD1 (5 bases). Germline V gene sequence: CDR1 MNHNS, CDR2 SASEGT. With 3 bases removed from V and 6 bases from J, the gap between germline ends came to 12 bases. The CDR3 contains 13 residues. The CDR3 spells CASSDLQEPEQYF. The CDR3 nucleotides read TGTGCCAGCAGTGACCTACAGGAACCCGAGCAGTACTTC.

The chain uses TRBV19 and TRBJ2-1; D remains unclear. Germline V CDR1 and CDR2: LNHDA, SQIVND (reference sequence). The CDR3 spans 13 residues. The ends were cut back, 3 bases at V and 9 bases at J, with 12 bases in the middle. The CDR3 is CASSIILAAEQFF. The CDR3 DNA sequence: TGTGCCAGTAGTATCATCCTGGCCGCTGAGCAGTTCTTC.

The chain links TRBV6-5 to TRBJ2-7, with D possibly matching TRBD2 (5 bases). CDR1 and CDR2 from the germline V gene are MNHEY and SVGAGI. V lost 0 bases and J 2 bases, leaving 8 bases between the germline ends. The CDR3 is made up of 14 amino acids. The CDR3 DNA is TGTGCCAGCAGTTACTCCGGGATCACCTACGAGCAGTACTTC. It yields the protein CASSYSGITYEQYF.

V and J are TRBV7-9 and TRBJ1-2; D perhaps matches TRBD1 (5 bases). In germline, CDR1 is SEHNR, CDR2 FQNEAQ (reference sequence). This CDR3 is 14 amino acids long. Trimming cost V 3 bases and J 4 bases, with 12 bases left between them. CDR3 protein: CASSLGPEIYGYTF. In DNA, the CDR3 is TGTGCCAGCAGCTTGGGGCCCGAGATCTATGGCTACACCTTC.

The V gene is TRBV4-1, the J gene TRBJ2-7; 9 positions match TRBD1. V trimming: 1 base; J trimming: 2 bases; junction bases outside the gene matches: 3. The CDR3 extends over 15 amino acids. CDR1 MGHRA and CDR2 YSYEKL come from the germline V gene. The CDR3 is CASSQGTGDPYEQYF. In DNA, the CDR3 is TGCGCCAGCAGCCAAGGGACAGGGGACCCCTACGAGCAGTACTTC.

The chain recombines TRBV7-9 with TRBJ1-2, with 7 nucleotides matching TRBD1. The CDR3 sequence is 16 residues long. Germline V lookup: CDR1 SEHNR, CDR2 FQNEAQ (reference sequence). Trimming at V came to 1 base and at J to 4 bases, leaving 9 bases not matched to a gene. The CDR3 protein is CASSLESGQRSYGYTF. CDR3 coding DNA: TGTGCCAGCAGCTTAGAATCGGGACAGAGGAGCTATGGCTACACCTTC.

V is TRBV7-9 and J is TRBJ2-7; the match to TRBD2 covers 8 bases. With 1 base clipped from V and 4 bases from J, the junction kept 6 bases outside the gene matches. The CDR3 length is 15 residues. Germline-derived CDR1 and CDR2 are SEHNR and FQNEAQ (reference sequence). Here the CDR3 reads CASSLGTGGVYEQYF. CDR3 bases: TGTGCCAGCAGCTTAGGTACGGGAGGGGTTTACGAGCAGTACTTC.

V usage is TRBV9 and J usage is TRBJ2-2, with 12 bases identical to TRBD2. V was clipped by 6 bases and J by 1 base; unmatched bases: 19. This CDR3 contains 21 residues. Germline lookup yields CDR1 SGDLS and CDR2 YYNGEE. CDR3 protein: CASTDEGLAGPAGKNTGELFF. The CDR3 nucleotides are TGTGCCAGCACCGATGAGGGACTAGCGGGCCCTGCCGGGAAGAACACCGGGGAGCTGTTTTTT.

V gene TRBV2 combines with J gene TRBJ2-4; 8 nucleotides agree with TRBD1. The J segment lost 4 bases and the V segment lost 6 bases, leaving 5 bases of the junction unmatched. This CDR3 region has 14 residues. Germline CDR1 and CDR2: SNHLY and FYNNEI. Here the CDR3 DNA reads TGTGCCAGCAGACCGGACAGGGTAAAAAACATTCAGTACTTC. Amino acid sequence: CASRPDRVKNIQYF.

The gene calls are TRBV9 and TRBJ2-7, with 9 bases aligning to TRBD2. The CDR3 sequence is 16 residues long. The germline gives CDR1 SGDLS, CDR2 YYNGEE. J lost 2 bases, V lost 4 bases, and 10 bases had no gene match. The CDR3 region has the DNA TGTGCCAGCAGCCCGGCCGGGAGCGGGGGGCCCTACGAGCAGTACTTC. Translating gives CASSPAGSGGPYEQYF.

The chain is built from TRBV27 and TRBJ2-7; no reliable D call. The V end lost 3 bases, the J end lost 2 bases, and 8 bases lay between the germline ends. In germline, CDR1 is MNHEY, CDR2 SMNVEV (reference sequence). This CDR3 spans 13 amino acids. This chain's CDR3 is CASSFRSAYEQYF. DNA for the CDR3: TGTGCCAGCAGTTTCAGGAGCGCCTACGAGCAGTACTTC.

J is TRBJ1-2 and V is TRBV6-5, with 7 bases fitting TRBD1. The ends lost 6 bases at V and 2 bases at J; junction bases unmatched: 6. This CDR3 has 14 residues. The germline gives CDR1 MNHEY, CDR2 SVGAGI. The CDR3 DNA sequence: TGTGCCAGCAGCCAAGGACAGGTCAACTATGGCTACACCTTC. Amino acids: CASSQGQVNYGYTF.

The CDR3 DNA reads as TGTGCCAGCAGCTTAGGTCCCCTCTGGGAGCAGTTCTTC. Translation gives CASSLGPLWEQFF. The chain couples TRBV11-3 to TRBJ2-1; D gene ambiguous. V lost 1 base to trimming and J lost 10 bases, with 11 bases between them. CDR1 SGHNT and CDR2 YENEEA come from the germline V gene. This CDR3 has 13 residues.

The V gene is TRBV6-6, the J gene TRBJ1-5; D remains ambiguous. Germline loops: CDR1 MNHNY, CDR2 SVGAGI (reference sequence). The length of the CDR3 is 14 residues. Deletions cut 0 bases from V and 6 bases from J, with 9 bases between. CDR3 protein: CASSYSAGFQPQHF. The CDR3 DNA reads TGTGCCAGCAGTTACTCGGCAGGCTTTCAGCCCCAGCATTTT.

V and J are TRBV29-1 and TRBJ2-2; TRBD2 matches at 10 bases. The CDR3 is made up of 15 amino acids. V gave up 4 bases and J gave up 2 bases; unmatched junction bases: 4. CDR1 is SQVTM, CDR2 ANQGSEA, per germline. DNA for the CDR3: TGCAGCGTTGGGCTAGCGGGGGATAACACCGGGGAGCTGTTTTTT. Protein: CSVGLAGDNTGELFF.